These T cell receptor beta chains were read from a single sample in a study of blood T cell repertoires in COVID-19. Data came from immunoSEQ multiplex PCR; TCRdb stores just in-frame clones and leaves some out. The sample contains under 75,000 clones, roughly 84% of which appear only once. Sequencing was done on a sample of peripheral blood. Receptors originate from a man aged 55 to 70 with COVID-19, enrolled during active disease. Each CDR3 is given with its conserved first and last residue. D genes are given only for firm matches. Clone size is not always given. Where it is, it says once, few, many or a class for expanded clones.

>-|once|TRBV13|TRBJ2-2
TGTGCCAGCAGCTGGGGGGACCAAACCGGGGAGCTGTTTTTT
CASSWGDQTGELFF
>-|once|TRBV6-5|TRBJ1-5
TGTGCCAGCAGCCCCGACATTAGCAATCAGCCCCAGCATTTT
CASSPDISNQPQHF
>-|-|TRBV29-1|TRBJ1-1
TGCAGTTACAGGGATGGCACTGAAGCTTTCTTT
CSYRDGTEAFF
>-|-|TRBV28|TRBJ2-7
TGTGCCACCAACCAACTGGCGGTGGAGCAGTACTTC
CATNQLAVEQYF
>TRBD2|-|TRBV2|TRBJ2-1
TGTGCCAGCAGCCAACAGGGACTAGCGGGGGGGTATGAGCAGTTCTTC
CASSQQGLAGGYEQFF
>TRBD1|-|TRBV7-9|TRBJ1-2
TGTGCCAGCAGCTCTAGACAGGGTGGAGGCTATGGCTACACCTTC
CASSSRQGGGYGYTF
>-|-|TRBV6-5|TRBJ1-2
TGTGCCAGCAGTTCTTCAGATGGCTACACCTTC
CASSSSDGYTF
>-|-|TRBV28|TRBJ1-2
TGTGCCAGCAGTCTCCCCCCGGACTATGGCTACACCTTC
CASSLPPDYGYTF
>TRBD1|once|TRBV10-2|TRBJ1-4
TGCGCCAGCAGTGAAGGACAGGGATTTGAAAAACTGTTTTTT
CASSEGQGFEKLFF
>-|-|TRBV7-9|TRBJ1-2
TGTGGCGGACCGGAGGGGTTTCATGCTGGCTACACCTTC
CGGPEGFHAGYTF
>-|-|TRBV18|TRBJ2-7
TGTGCCAGCTCACCACGTTCAGCCTACGAGCAGTACTTC
CASSPRSAYEQYF
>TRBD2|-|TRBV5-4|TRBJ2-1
TGTGCCAGCAGCGTAATAGCGGGAGCCCACAATGAGCAGTTCTTC
CASSVIAGAHNEQFF
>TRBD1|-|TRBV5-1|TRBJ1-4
TGCGCCAGCAGCCCGGGTCCACAGGGGGCTGAAAAACTGTTTTTT
CASSPGPQGAEKLFF
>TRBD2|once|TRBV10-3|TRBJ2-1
TGTGCCATCAGTGAGCAGCGGGGGTACAATGAGCAGTTCTTC
CAISEQRGYNEQFF
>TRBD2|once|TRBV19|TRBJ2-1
TGTGCCAGTAGTATTATCTATCGGACTAGCGGGATCCAGAGGGGCTCCTACAATGAGCAGTTCTTC
CASSIIYRTSGIQRGSYNEQFF
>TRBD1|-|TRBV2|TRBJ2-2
TGTGCCAGCAGTCCGGGACAGGTTTCCACCGGGGAGCTGTTTTTT
CASSPGQVSTGELFF
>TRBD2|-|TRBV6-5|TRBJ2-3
TGTGCCAGCGCTATGGGGGGGAGAACAGATACGCAGTATTTT
CASAMGGRTDTQYF
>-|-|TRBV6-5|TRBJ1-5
TGTGCCAGCAGTTACCTAGGGGAGGGTCAGCCCCAGCATTTT
CASSYLGEGQPQHF
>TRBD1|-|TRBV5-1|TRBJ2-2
TGCGCCAGCAGCTTGGGGACAGGGAACACCGGGGAGCTGTTTTTT
CASSLGTGNTGELFF
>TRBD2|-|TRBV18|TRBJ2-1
TGTGCCAGCTCACCACCGGTACCGGGCGGGGGTTACAATGAGCAGTTCTTC
CASSPPVPGGGYNEQFF
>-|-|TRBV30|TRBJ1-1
TGTGCCTGGGCCCAGGACGTTGTACGGAAAAGGGGGACTGAAGCTTTCTTT
CAWAQDVVRKRGTEAFF
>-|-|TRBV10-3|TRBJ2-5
TGTGCCATCAGTTCCGGCCGGGACAACCAAGAGACCCAGTACTTC
CAISSGRDNQETQYF
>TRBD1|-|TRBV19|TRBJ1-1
TGTGCCAGTAGTATTCAGGGGGCTTACACTGAAGCTTTCTTT
CASSIQGAYTEAFF
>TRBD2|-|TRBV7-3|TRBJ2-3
TGTGCCAGCAGCCGCCGATTAGCGGGAGGCGCAGATACGCAGTATTTT
CASSRRLAGGADTQYF
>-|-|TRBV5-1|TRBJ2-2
TGCGCCAGCAGCGGGGGCAGAGGGTGGATTCGGACCCAGAACACCGGGGAGCTGTTTTTT
CASSGGRGWIRTQNTGELFF